This record covers a single T cell receptor beta chain. Antigen specificity is unknown. The sample belongs to a study of response to subunit inactivated influenza vaccine. Notes on the study in general: There was a suggestion from the authors that each seasonal influenza vaccination recruits few new T cells.

MiXCR, run by TCRdb on the RT-PCR reads, gives a single entry per CDR3 protein. In the table there are roughly 170,000 distinct CDR3 sequences, around 9% of which are singletons. V shed 6 bases, J shed 4 bases, and the junction held 5 bases outside the gene matches. The CDR3 has 14 residues. In germline, CDR1 is SNHLY, CDR2 FYNNEI. The V gene is TRBV2, the J gene TRBJ2-2; 7 bases agree with TRBD1. The origin of this receptor is a man between 50 and 59 years old who received an inactivated influenza vaccine. Sample: non-naive T cells sorted from PBMCs, taken on the day of vaccination. The CDR3 loop reads CASRPQGSTGELFF. CDR3 DNA sequence: TGTGCCAGCAGGCCACAGGGGTCCACCGGGGAGCTGTTTTTT. The variable domain in full, completed from reference TRBV2 and TRBJ2-2, reads EPEVTQTPSHQVTQMGQEVILRCVPISNHLYFYWYRQILGQKVEFLVSFYNNEISEKSEIFDDQFSVERPDGSNFTLKIRSTKLEDSAMYFCASRPQGSTGELFFGEGSRLTVL.